This is a list of T cell receptor beta chains from one sample in a study of Ad26.COV2.S vaccination and SARS-CoV-2 variants. Some clones are missing from TCRdb's copy, which holds only in-frame ones; the method was immunoSEQ multiplex PCR. The table shows about 350,000 clones, with around 89% occurring only once. Source: peripheral blood, taken in a trial of Ad26.COV2.S vaccine versus placebo. Receptors originate from a person between 18 and 65 years old who received the Ad26.COV2.S COVID-19 vaccine or a placebo. The CDR3 runs from the conserved cysteine through the conserved F or W. The D gene is left open where the match is weak. Some rows mark clone size as missing; the rest say once, few, many or name a class of expanded clone.

abundance,d_gene,v_gene,j_gene,CDR3nt,CDR3aa
NA,NA,TRBV4-3,TRBJ1-1,TGCGCCAGCAGCCAAGACGGTCACACTGAAGCTTTCTTT,CASSQDGHTEAFF
NA,NA,TRBV25-1,TRBJ1-2,TGTGCCAGCAGTGATCGGACAGTATCGAGGGGCTACACCTTC,CASSDRTVSRGYTF
NA,NA,TRBV7-9,TRBJ2-7,TGTGCCAGCAGCGTGGACAACTACGAGCAGTACTTC,CASSVDNYEQYF
NA,NA,TRBV7-6,TRBJ1-6,TGTGCCAGCAGCTCCGGGGGGGAACAGGGCTCCTATAATTCACCCCTCCACTTT,CASSSGGEQGSYNSPLHF
NA,NA,TRBV29-1,TRBJ1-3,TGCAGCGTTGATTCGAGCTCTGGAAACACCATATATTTT,CSVDSSSGNTIYF
NA,NA,TRBV6-6,TRBJ2-2,TGTGCCAGCAGAACCCTTAACACCGGGGAGCTGTTTTTT,CASRTLNTGELFF
NA,TRBD1,TRBV4-1,TRBJ1-4,TGCGCCAGCAGCCAGGGACAGGGGATTGAAAAACTGTTTTTT,CASSQGQGIEKLFF
NA,NA,TRBV18,TRBJ1-1,TGTGCCAGCTCACCCGGGGCGGGTTCGAACACTGAAGCTTTCTTT,CASSPGAGSNTEAFF
NA,NA,TRBV5-6,TRBJ1-1,TGTGCCAGCAGCTTCCGAGGGGCCGGAGTTACTGAAGCTTTCTTT,CASSFRGAGVTEAFF
NA,NA,TRBV7-9,TRBJ1-6,TGTGCCAGCAGCCCCCGGGACCTTCCCAATTCACCCCTCCACTTT,CASSPRDLPNSPLHF
NA,TRBD2,TRBV5-1,TRBJ2-1,TGCGCCAGCAGCTTGTCTAGCGGGAGTAAGTGGAATGAGCAGTTCTTC,CASSLSSGSKWNEQFF
NA,NA,TRBV3-1/TRBV3-2,TRBJ2-2,TGTGCCAGCAGCCTGGAGGGTCGAGCTGTTGCCGGGGAGCTGTTTTTT,CASSLEGRAVAGELFF
NA,NA,TRBV15,TRBJ2-6,TGTGCCACCAGCAGACCAGGGACCTCTGGGGCCAACGTCCTGACTTTC,CATSRPGTSGANVLTF
NA,NA,TRBV23-1,TRBJ2-5,TGCGCCAGCAGTCAATTTAAAACTAGCCGAGGGACCCAGTACTTC,CASSQFKTSRGTQYF
NA,TRBD1,TRBV18,TRBJ2-2,TGTGCCAGCTCTCCCGGACAGGGGGCGAAAACCGGGGAGCTGTTTTTT,CASSPGQGAKTGELFF
NA,NA,TRBV7-9,TRBJ1-3,TGTGCCAGCAGCTTAAGGGGGGATCCCAGCTCTGGAAACACCATATATTTT,CASSLRGDPSSGNTIYF
NA,NA,TRBV10-3,TRBJ2-2,TGTGCCATCAGGCCGGGACGCACGGGCACCGGGGAGCTGTTTTTT,CAIRPGRTGTGELFF
NA,NA,TRBV18,TRBJ1-1,TGTGCCAGCTTCCAAAGATCGGACAGAAACACTGAAGCTTTCTTT,CASFQRSDRNTEAFF
NA,NA,TRBV6-1,TRBJ1-2,TGTGCCAGCAGTGAAATGGTCGGTACCTATGGCTACACCTTC,CASSEMVGTYGYTF
NA,TRBD2,TRBV3-1/TRBV3-2,TRBJ2-2,TGTGCCAGCAGCCAAGGACTAGCGGGCAGGTTAAAGGAGCTGTTTTTT,CASSQGLAGRLKELFF
NA,NA,TRBV3-1/TRBV3-2,TRBJ2-7,TGTGCCAGCAGCCAAGGCAGGGCCTACGAGCAGTACTTC,CASSQGRAYEQYF
NA,NA,TRBV12-5,TRBJ2-2,TGTGCTAGTGGTCGAAACACCGGGGAGCTGTTTTTT,CASGRNTGELFF
NA,NA,TRBV11-3,TRBJ1-1,TGTGCCAGCAGCTTATTGGGTTCGGATGAAGCTTTCTTT,CASSLLGSDEAFF
NA,NA,TRBV5-3,TRBJ2-7,TGTGCCAGAAGCTTACCCTACGAGCAGTACTTC,CARSLPYEQYF
NA,TRBD1,TRBV6-8,TRBJ1-2,TGTGCCAGCAGTTACTTGGTGGGACAGGGGCGGTATGGCTACACCTTC,CASSYLVGQGRYGYTF
NA,NA,TRBV14,TRBJ2-7,TGTGCCAGCAGCCAACTGGGGGAGGACGAGCAGTACTTC,CASSQLGEDEQYF
NA,NA,TRBV5-6,TRBJ2-2,TGTGCCAGCAGCAGCTTAGTTGGGGGGCGCGCCACCGGGGAGCTGTTTTTT,CASSSLVGGRATGELFF
once,TRBD2,TRBV10-3,TRBJ2-1,TGTGCCACCGGGGGGTACAATGAGCAGTTCTTC,CATGGYNEQFF
NA,NA,TRBV3-1/TRBV3-2,TRBJ1-1,TGTGCCAGCAGCCAAGGCGGGTCATTGGACACTGAAGCTTTCTTT,CASSQGGSLDTEAFF
NA,NA,TRBV6-1,TRBJ1-1,TGTGCCAGCAGTGATTGGACGAACACTGAAGCTTTCTTT,CASSDWTNTEAFF
NA,TRBD1,TRBV3-1/TRBV3-2,TRBJ1-6,TGTGCCAGCAGCCAAACGCTCGGGACAGAGAATGATTCACCCCTCCACTTT,CASSQTLGTENDSPLHF
once,TRBD1,TRBV6-2/TRBV6-3,TRBJ2-7,TGTGCCAGCAGTTTATGGACCGGGACAGGGAGCGAGCAGTACTTC,CASSLWTGTGSEQYF
NA,TRBD1,TRBV6-2/TRBV6-3,TRBJ2-7,TGTGCCAGCAGCCCAACCGGGACAGCCACCTACGAGCAGTACTTC,CASSPTGTATYEQYF
NA,NA,TRBV5-6,TRBJ2-7,TGTGCCAGCAGCTTGATAGGAACCTACGAGCAGTACTTC,CASSLIGTYEQYF
NA,NA,TRBV7-9,TRBJ2-5,TGTGCCAGCAGCTTAACCCAGGGGCGCGGAGAGACCCAGTACTTC,CASSLTQGRGETQYF
few,TRBD2,TRBV18,TRBJ2-1,TGTGCCAGCTCACCCGGGACTAGTTCCCAATCTGAGCAGTTCTTC,CASSPGTSSQSEQFF
few,NA,TRBV21-1,TRBJ1-2,TGTGCCAGCAGCAAATTTCGGGGGGGCGGCTACACCTTC,CASSKFRGGGYTF
NA,NA,TRBV5-4,TRBJ1-1,TGTGCCAGCAGCTCCATGAACACTGAAGCTTTCTTT,CASSSMNTEAFF
NA,NA,TRBV6-1,TRBJ2-3,TGTGCCAGCAGTGAATCCACAGGAAACACAGATACGCAGTATTTT,CASSESTGNTDTQYF
NA,NA,TRBV19,TRBJ1-5,TGTGCCAGTAGTATTCCCCGGAGGCCCAGTCAGCCCCAGCATTTT,CASSIPRRPSQPQHF
NA,NA,TRBV5-4,TRBJ1-4,TGTGCCAGCAGCTCTGGGGCAACTAATGAAAAACTGTTTTTT,CASSSGATNEKLFF
NA,NA,TRBV10-2,TRBJ1-1,TGCGCCAGCAGTGAGTCTTTGGGAAACACTGAAGCTTTCTTT,CASSESLGNTEAFF
NA,NA,TRBV5-1,TRBJ2-3,TGCGCCAGCAGCTTGTACGGGGCAGATACGCAGTATTTT,CASSLYGADTQYF
NA,TRBD1,TRBV30,TRBJ2-7,TGTGCCTGGAGTCCGGGACAGGGTGTTTACGAGCAGTACTTC,CAWSPGQGVYEQYF
NA,TRBD2,TRBV5-1,TRBJ2-3,TGCGCCAGCAGGACTAGCAGCGACACAGATACGCAGTATTTT,CASRTSSDTDTQYF
NA,NA,TRBV19,TRBJ1-2,TGTGCCAGTACCCCTCCAGGTCGAGCTAACTATGGCTACACCTTC,CASTPPGRANYGYTF
NA,NA,TRBV5-6,TRBJ1-6,TGTGCCAGCAGCCGGGGTGTTTCACCCCTCCACTTT,CASSRGVSPLHF
NA,NA,TRBV2,TRBJ1-1,TGTGCCAGCAGTGAATGGACGTTTGGGGGGACGAACACTGAAGCTTTCTTT,CASSEWTFGGTNTEAFF
once,NA,TRBV30,TRBJ2-7,TGTGCCTGGAGGGTACAGGGCTCCTACGAGCAGTACTTC,CAWRVQGSYEQYF
NA,TRBD1,TRBV29-1,TRBJ2-6,TGCAGCGCCCGGACAGGGGCCTACTCTGGGGCCAACGTCCTGACTTTC,CSARTGAYSGANVLTF
NA,TRBD2,TRBV5-4,TRBJ2-4,TGTGCCAGCAGCTTGAGACCGGGACTAGCAGGCAACATTCAGTACTTC,CASSLRPGLAGNIQYF
NA,NA,TRBV6-5,TRBJ1-1,TGTGCCAGCAGCGCGAACACTGAAGCTTTCTTT,CASSANTEAFF
NA,NA,TRBV19,TRBJ1-6,TGTGCCAGTAGTATAGATCTGGAATCACCCCTCCACTTT,CASSIDLESPLHF
NA,TRBD1,TRBV29-1,TRBJ2-3,TGCAGCGTTTGGGCAGGGGGCGCAGATACGCAGTATTTT,CSVWAGGADTQYF